This TCR beta chain was identified during a study of Graves' ophthalmopathy and Graves' hyperthyroidism (dated by TCRdb to between 2018 and 2020). For the wider study: Hyperthyroidism was considered stable if no progression to ophthalmopathy occurred within 18 months of follow-up. In several hyperthyroidism patients, the T-cell repertoire of thyroid tissue was compared with the T-cell repertoire of blood. To explore V-J signatures distinguishing ophthalmopathy from hyperthyroidism, a discovery set of about 99 patients (about 41 ophthalmopathy, around 55 stable hyperthyroidism) was enrolled. For independent validation, a separate cohort was made up of 18 hyperthyroidism patients plus 17 patients who later progressed from hyperthyroidism to ophthalmopathy. TCR beta repertoire signatures were used to distinguish Graves' ophthalmopathy from Graves' hyperthyroidism and to predict progression to ophthalmopathy. Once sampling was done, hyperthyroidism patients were given methimazole at a starting dose of 30 mg daily, while ophthalmopathy patients were given high-dose intravenous methylprednisolone. In total, around 140 blood samples were TCR-sequenced: fewer than 50 ophthalmopathy, some 75 hyperthyroidism and roughly 17 hyperthyroidism-to-ophthalmopathy patients.

Overall results and qualifications from the work: No statistical method was used to set the sample size in advance, and the investigators knew which group each participant was assigned to. In validation, the model predicted ophthalmopathy progression with more than 70% sensitivity and less than 80% specificity; fewer than 15 predicted patients were CT-confirmed with GO in a median of approximately 6.5 months. The 13-signature model separated ophthalmopathy from stable hyperthyroidism with roughly 89% sensitivity and 81% to 82% specificity in cross-validation, and 80%/75% in the test set. Most expanded thyroid clonotypes with frequency above 0.001 were also detected in blood, suggesting blood repertoires may reflect the thyroid immune response.

Hyperthyroidism patients were newly diagnosed, were aged 18 to 65 years, and had a disease duration under 2 months. Patients with other autoimmune diseases, uncontrolled infections, pregnancy or lactation were excluded from the study. Clinical symptoms, serum thyroxine, TRAb, thyroid ultrasound and orbital computed tomography formed the basis of the diagnosis. Total RNA was extracted using Trizol reagent, and RNA quality was checked on an Agilent 2100 Bioanalyzer. For repertoire sequencing, TCR beta CDR3 regions were amplified from RNA transcripts. The first round of RT-PCR was done with HTBI primers and the Qiagen OneStep RT-PCR kit, and was followed by a second round of multiplex PCR, then size selection and purification. Libraries were sequenced paired-end with 100 bp reads on an Illumina HiSeq2000. As for how the authors treated the data: Reads were processed with SOAPnuke, discarding reads with adapters, uncalled bases, mean Phred below 15, or no exact constant-primer or identifier match. High-quality paired reads were merged with COPE v1.2.5. Each unique nucleotide sequence was defined as a clonotype, and clonotypes were aligned to IMGT TRB V, D and J references with MiTCR v1.1. The analysis was limited to V-J combinations with a frequency above 0.0001, which together covered 99.2% of repertoires. For each V-J combination, a TCR clonal expansion and chaos score was defined as the ratio of F50 clonal expansion to chaos observed in the TCRdist matrix. Features were reduced by Welch's t-statistics and random forest to approximately 12 V-J combinations, which fed a naive Bayes classifier. The Morisita-Horn index was used to measure how similar the thyroid and blood repertoires were. TCRdb reworked the public reads: Q25 trimming with fastp, MiXCR clone assembly, productive beta chains retained. Under each unique CDR3 protein, matching rows form one entry showing the most common genes and DNA. The V and J calls reflect TCRdb's pipeline rather than the authors' work. Present in this sample are 1 million to 1.3 million distinct CDR3 sequences, about 40% of which were seen just once. Approximately 12% of the sample lies in the top ten.

The sample holds many counts of this clonotype. It lacks a known antigen. Base qualities are not provided; no much larger clone lies one nucleotide away. CDR1 LNHDA and CDR2 SQIVND are derived from the germline V gene (reference sequence). V is reduced by 11 bases and J by 4 bases, leaving a spacing of 12 bases between them. The CDR3 covers 12 residues, taking in both the cysteine and the phenylalanine. The only DNA kept is the CDR3, 36 bases in frame from the first base. The sequence joins TRBV19 to TRBJ1-5; the D gene assignment is ambiguous. The clonotype originates from an adult man with Graves' hyperthyroidism. The sample consisted of peripheral blood or thyroid tissue (not recorded which). The DNA sequence is TGTGCCGGAGGGCGGAAAAATCAGCCCCAGCATTTT. Its protein product is CAGGRKNQPQHF.